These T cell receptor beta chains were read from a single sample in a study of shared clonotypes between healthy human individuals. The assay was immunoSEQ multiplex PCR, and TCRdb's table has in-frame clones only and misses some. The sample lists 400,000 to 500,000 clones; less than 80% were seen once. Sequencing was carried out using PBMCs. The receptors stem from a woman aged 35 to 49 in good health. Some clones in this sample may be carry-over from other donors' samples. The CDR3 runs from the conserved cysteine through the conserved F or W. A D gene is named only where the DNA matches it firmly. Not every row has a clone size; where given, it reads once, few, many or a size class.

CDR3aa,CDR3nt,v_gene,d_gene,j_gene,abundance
CASSQLPGTAREQYF,TGCGCCAGCAGCCAGTTGCCCGGGACAGCCCGTGAGCAGTACTTC,TRBV4-1,TRBD1,TRBJ2-7,.
CASSFGGYSNQPQHF,TGTGCCAGCAGCTTTGGGGGGTATAGCAATCAGCCCCAGCATTTT,TRBV5-5,.,TRBJ1-5,.
CAWSVRAGGGTDTQYF,TGTGCCTGGAGTGTACGGGCAGGAGGTGGGACAGATACGCAGTATTTT,TRBV30,.,TRBJ2-3,once
CASSQGTAGAYEQYF,TGCGCCAGCAGCCAAGGTACAGCGGGAGCCTACGAGCAGTACTTC,TRBV4-3,TRBD2,TRBJ2-7,few
CASSLQRTGLPYGYTF,TGTGCCAGCAGTTTACAAAGGACAGGCCTTCCCTATGGCTACACCTTC,TRBV28,TRBD1,TRBJ1-2,.
CASRALTGSGANVLTF,TGTGCCAGCAGGGCCTTGACAGGGTCTGGGGCCAACGTCCTGACTTTC,TRBV5-4,TRBD1,TRBJ2-6,.
CASSLDRDGDTQYF,TGTGCCAGCAGCTTAGACAGGGATGGAGATACGCAGTATTTT,TRBV7-9,.,TRBJ2-3,.
CASSLATSEQFF,TGTGCCAGCAGCTTAGCTACTAGTGAGCAGTTCTTC,TRBV11-2,.,TRBJ2-1,.
CASSLGPWGNTEAFF,TGTGCCAGCAGTTTGGGGCCGTGGGGGAACACTGAAGCTTTCTTT,TRBV27,.,TRBJ1-1,many
CSVEDRNSGSGNTGELFF,TGCAGCGTTGAAGATCGGAATAGCGGGAGCGGGAACACCGGGGAGCTGTTTTTT,TRBV29-1,TRBD2,TRBJ2-2,.
CASRGGRRGVTDTQYF,TGTGCCAGCAGGGGGGGCAGGAGAGGTGTCACAGATACGCAGTATTTT,TRBV27,.,TRBJ2-3,many
CASSLGQGGTEAFF,TGCGCCAGCAGCTTGGGACAGGGTGGCACTGAAGCTTTCTTT,TRBV5-1,TRBD1,TRBJ1-1,.
CASSYWDPTENQPQHF,TGTGCCAGCAGTTACTGGGACCCAACCGAAAATCAGCCCCAGCATTTT,TRBV6-5,.,TRBJ1-5,.
CASSNLAGGNEQFF,TGTGCCAGTAGTAACCTAGCGGGAGGGAATGAGCAGTTCTTC,TRBV19,TRBD2,TRBJ2-1,.
CAWSIPTGYNQPQHF,TGTGCCTGGAGTATCCCAACAGGCTACAATCAGCCCCAGCATTTT,TRBV30,.,TRBJ1-5,few
CAISIRDRGSTDTQYF,TGTGCCATCAGTATCCGGGACAGGGGAAGCACAGATACGCAGTATTTT,TRBV10-3,TRBD1,TRBJ2-3,.
CASSFETGHVYGYTF,TGTGCCAGCAGCTTCGAAACCGGGCACGTCTATGGCTACACCTTC,TRBV5-6,.,TRBJ1-2,.
CASSLETGPYEQYF,TGTGCCAGCAGCTTAGAAACGGGGCCGTACGAGCAGTACTTC,TRBV11-2,.,TRBJ2-7,.
CASSRTGGTGTDTQYF,TGTGCCAGCAGTAGGACAGGGGGCACGGGCACAGATACGCAGTATTTT,TRBV28,TRBD1,TRBJ2-3,.
CASSSPGQGSTGELFF,TGCGCCAGCAGCTCCCCGGGACAGGGGAGCACCGGGGAGCTGTTTTTT,TRBV5-1,TRBD1,TRBJ2-2,.
CASSSQGGDEKLFF,TGTGCCAGCTCATCACAGGGAGGGGATGAAAAACTGTTTTTT,TRBV18,.,TRBJ1-4,few
CASSVVDGDTQYF,TGTGCCAGCAGCGTAGTAGATGGGGATACGCAGTATTTT,TRBV9,.,TRBJ2-3,.
CSVESGSSYNEQFF,TGCAGCGTTGAGTCCGGAAGCTCCTACAATGAGCAGTTCTTC,TRBV29-1,.,TRBJ2-1,many
CASSEARTGEGNDEQYF,TGTGCCAGCAGTGAAGCGAGGACAGGGGAGGGTAATGACGAGCAGTACTTC,TRBV2,TRBD1,TRBJ2-7,.
CASRKDSFGGELFF,TGTGCCAGCAGGAAAGACTCCTTCGGCGGGGAGCTGTTTTTT,TRBV2,.,TRBJ2-2,.
CATSRDRAVKTQYF,TGTGCCACCAGCAGGGACAGGGCGGTAAAGACCCAGTACTTC,TRBV15,TRBD1,TRBJ2-5,.
CASSLSFSGANVLTF,TGTGCCAGCAGCCTAAGTTTCTCTGGGGCCAACGTCCTGACTTTC,TRBV11-1,.,TRBJ2-6,.
CASSFSRANEKLFF,TGTGCCAGCAGCTTCTCCAGGGCTAATGAAAAACTGTTTTTT,TRBV7-8,.,TRBJ1-4,.
CASRPPISYNEQFF,TGTGCCAGCAGACCACCCATTAGTTACAATGAGCAGTTCTTC,TRBV6-6,.,TRBJ2-1,.
CASSTGDTRNTEAFF,TGTGCCAGCAGCACCGGGGACACTCGGAACACTGAAGCTTTCTTT,TRBV7-9,.,TRBJ1-1,.
CASRDRGVETQYF,TGTGCCAGCAGGGACAGGGGAGTGGAGACCCAGTACTTC,TRBV7-8,TRBD1,TRBJ2-5,.
CASSLSIGTTFNSPLHF,TGTGCCAGCAGCCTCTCGATTGGGACCACCTTTAATTCACCCCTCCACTTT,TRBV7-9,.,TRBJ1-6,.
CASSSGLAGGPGYEQFF,TGCGCCAGCAGCTCGGGACTAGCGGGAGGCCCCGGCTATGAGCAGTTCTTC,TRBV4-3,TRBD2,TRBJ2-1,once
CASSNPGTGIEKLFF,TGTGCCAGCAGTAACCCCGGGACAGGGATTGAAAAACTGTTTTTT,TRBV2,TRBD1,TRBJ1-4,.
CASSLDPLSGGMNTEAFF,TGTGCCAGCAGCTTAGATCCCCTCTCTGGGGGCATGAACACTGAAGCTTTCTTT,TRBV11-2,.,TRBJ1-1,.
CASSLVGTGDEQYF,TGTGCCAGCAGCTTGGTAGGGACAGGGGACGAGCAGTACTTC,TRBV5-8,TRBD1,TRBJ2-7,.
CASSWGTSGSSYNEQFF,TGTGCCAGCAGCTGGGGGACTAGCGGAAGCTCCTACAATGAGCAGTTCTTC,TRBV5-8,TRBD2,TRBJ2-1,.
CASGDRGGETQYF,TGTGCCAGCGGCGACAGGGGAGGGGAGACCCAGTACTTC,TRBV2,.,TRBJ2-5,.
CASSMGRDNEQFF,TGTGCCAGTAGTATGGGCCGGGACAATGAGCAGTTCTTC,TRBV19,.,TRBJ2-1,.
CASSPSTGLDEQYF,TGTGCCAGCAGTCCCTCGACAGGGTTAGACGAGCAGTACTTC,TRBV28,TRBD1,TRBJ2-7,.
CASSQERDGGTQYF,TGCGCCAGCAGCCAAGAGAGGGACGGCGGTACGCAGTATTTT,TRBV4-1,.,TRBJ2-3,many
CASSLREMGGELFF,TGCGCCAGCAGCCTCAGAGAAATGGGCGGGGAGCTGTTTTTT,TRBV5-1,.,TRBJ2-2,few
CASSLGAVSYEQYF,TGTGCCAGCAGCTTAGGCGCGGTCTCCTACGAGCAGTACTTC,TRBV7-2,.,TRBJ2-7,.
CASNPSQASAFF,TGTGCCAGCAACCCGTCTCAAGCCTCGGCTTTCTTT,TRBV6-1,.,TRBJ1-1,.
CAPMNHWEYF,TGCGCCCCAATGAACCATTGGGAGTATTTT,TRBV23-1,.,TRBJ2-3,.
CASSITGVETQYF,TGTGCCAGCAGCATAACAGGGGTAGAAACCCAGTACTTC,TRBV7-3,TRBD1,TRBJ2-5,.
CASSENFNYEQYF,TGCGCCAGCAGCGAGAACTTCAACTACGAGCAGTACTTC,TRBV5-1,.,TRBJ2-7,many
CASSRSLGPDGGELFF,TGCGCCAGCAGCCGCTCGCTGGGACCCGATGGCGGGGAGCTGTTTTTT,TRBV4-1,.,TRBJ2-2,.
CASSPRLAGGGNEQFF,TGCGCCAGCAGCCCAAGACTAGCGGGAGGAGGCAATGAGCAGTTCTTC,TRBV4-1,TRBD2,TRBJ2-1,.
CASSYDRGNEQFF,TGTGCCAGCAGCTACGACAGGGGGAACGAGCAGTTCTTC,TRBV27,TRBD1,TRBJ2-1,.
CASSQLTGGDEQYF,TGTGCCAGCAGTCAGTTGACAGGGGGCGACGAGCAGTACTTC,TRBV27,TRBD1,TRBJ2-7,.
CSVEVGWNTEAFF,TGCAGCGTTGAGGTAGGGTGGAACACTGAAGCTTTCTTT,TRBV29-1,.,TRBJ1-1,.
CASSLWAGATGELFF,TGTGCCAGCAGTCTCTGGGCGGGAGCGACCGGGGAGCTGTTTTTT,TRBV7-3,TRBD2,TRBJ2-2,.
CATSIDRLTNEKLFF,TGTGCCACCAGCATCGACAGGTTAACTAATGAAAAACTGTTTTTT,TRBV15,.,TRBJ1-4,.
CASSLLSGRDGDEQYF,TGTGCCAGCAGCTTATTGAGCGGGAGGGATGGTGACGAGCAGTACTTC,TRBV7-3,TRBD2,TRBJ2-7,.
CASTPILPIGETQYF,TGTGCCAGCACTCCAATCCTTCCTATTGGGGAGACCCAGTACTTC,TRBV6-1,.,TRBJ2-5,.
CAWRQQGPYGYTF,TGTGCCTGGAGGCAACAGGGGCCCTATGGCTACACCTTC,TRBV30,TRBD1,TRBJ1-2,.
CASTQVALSDEQFF,TGTGCCAGCACCCAAGTGGCGCTTTCCGATGAGCAGTTCTTC,TRBV7-2,.,TRBJ2-1,.
CASSPGLAGIYEQYF,TGTGCCAGTAGTCCAGGACTAGCGGGTATCTACGAGCAGTACTTC,TRBV19,TRBD2,TRBJ2-7,.